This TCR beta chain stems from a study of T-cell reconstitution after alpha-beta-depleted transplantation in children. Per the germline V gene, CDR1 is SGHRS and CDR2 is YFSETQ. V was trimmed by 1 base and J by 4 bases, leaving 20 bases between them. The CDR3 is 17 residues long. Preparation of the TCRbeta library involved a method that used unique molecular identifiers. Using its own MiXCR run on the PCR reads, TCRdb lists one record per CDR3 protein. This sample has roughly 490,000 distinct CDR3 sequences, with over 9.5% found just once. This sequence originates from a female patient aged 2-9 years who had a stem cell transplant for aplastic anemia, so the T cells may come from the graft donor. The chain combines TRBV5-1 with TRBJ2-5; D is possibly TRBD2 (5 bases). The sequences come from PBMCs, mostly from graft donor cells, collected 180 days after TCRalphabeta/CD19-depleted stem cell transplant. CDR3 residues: CASSLFNGQEAGETQYF. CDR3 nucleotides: TGCGCCAGCAGCTTGTTTAATGGTCAGGAGGCAGGAGAGACCCAGTACTTC.